A selection of T cell receptor beta chains follows, all from one sample in a study of cytomegalovirus exposure and HLA in healthy donors. Data came from immunoSEQ multiplex PCR; TCRdb stores just in-frame clones and leaves some out. The sample yields roughly 140,000 clones, nearly 85% seen once. The sample was PBMCs. All receptors come from a male donor in good health and CMV-seronegative. Both conserved end residues are part of each CDR3. The D gene is left open where the match is weak. Size values are once, few and many counts, or a class for expanded clones, and some rows have none.

CDR3 protein	CDR3 DNA	V gene	J gene	D gene	clone size
CASSPGQGTNTGELFF	TGTGCCAGCAGCCCAGGACAGGGGACGAACACCGGGGAGCTGTTTTTT	TRBV5-4	TRBJ2-2	TRBD1	once
CASSLVVAGEEPYNEQFF	TGCGCCAGCAGCTTGGTGGTAGCGGGAGAGGAACCCTACAATGAGCAGTTCTTC	TRBV5-1	TRBJ2-1	TRBD2	once
CASSLTAAGGPYEQYF	TGTGCCAGCAGCTTAACGGCGGCGGGAGGGCCCTACGAGCAGTACTTC	TRBV7-3	TRBJ2-7	TRBD2	once
CAWGKGAFQPQHF	TGTGCCTGGGGGAAGGGGGCCTTTCAGCCCCAGCATTTT	TRBV30	TRBJ1-5	TRBD1	NA
CASSLVTANTGELFF	TGTGCCAGCAGCTTGGTGACAGCGAACACCGGGGAGCTGTTTTTT	TRBV5-4	TRBJ2-2	NA	once
CSVAPGRGNTEAFF	TGCAGCGTTGCGCCAGGGCGAGGGAACACTGAAGCTTTCTTT	TRBV29-1	TRBJ1-1	NA	NA
CASSTPDRGIAEQYF	TGTGCCAGCAGTACTCCGGACAGGGGGATCGCCGAGCAGTACTTC	TRBV28	TRBJ2-7	TRBD1	NA
CASSESVSSGANTGELFF	TGTGCCAGCAGTGAAAGTGTGTCTAGCGGAGCGAACACCGGGGAGCTGTTTTTT	TRBV2	TRBJ2-2	TRBD2	once
CASYPGRGTDTQYF	TGTGCCAGCTATCCCGGGAGAGGTACAGATACGCAGTATTTT	TRBV9	TRBJ2-3	NA	NA
CASSSRGGVSTYNEQFF	TGCGCCAGCAGCTCAAGGGGCGGAGTCTCCACCTACAATGAGCAGTTCTTC	TRBV4-1	TRBJ2-1	NA	once
CASSLDRADEPQHF	TGTGCCAGCAGCTTGGACAGGGCAGACGAGCCCCAGCATTTT	TRBV2	TRBJ1-5	TRBD1	NA
CASSLVGARTGELFF	TGTGCCAGCAGCTTAGTAGGGGCCCGAACCGGGGAGCTGTTTTTT	TRBV7-2	TRBJ2-2	NA	NA
CASRVDRVVSGELFF	TGTGCCAGCAGGGTTGACAGAGTAGTATCCGGGGAGCTGTTTTTT	TRBV2	TRBJ2-2	NA	NA
CASSGQGAGTSEAFF	TGTGCCAGCAGTGGACAGGGGGCGGGGACGTCTGAAGCTTTCTTT	TRBV2	TRBJ1-1	TRBD1	NA
CASSQRLGITVGLTYEQYF	TGCGCCAGCAGCCAACGCCTCGGAATAACCGTCGGACTAACCTACGAGCAGTACTTC	TRBV4-1	TRBJ2-7	NA	once
CASSTVAGAHTDTQYF	TGTGCCAGCAGTACCGTAGCGGGGGCGCACACAGATACGCAGTATTTT	TRBV27	TRBJ2-3	TRBD2	NA
CASSIGANTEAFF	TGTGCCAGTAGTATAGGGGCGAACACTGAAGCTTTCTTT	TRBV19	TRBJ1-1	NA	NA